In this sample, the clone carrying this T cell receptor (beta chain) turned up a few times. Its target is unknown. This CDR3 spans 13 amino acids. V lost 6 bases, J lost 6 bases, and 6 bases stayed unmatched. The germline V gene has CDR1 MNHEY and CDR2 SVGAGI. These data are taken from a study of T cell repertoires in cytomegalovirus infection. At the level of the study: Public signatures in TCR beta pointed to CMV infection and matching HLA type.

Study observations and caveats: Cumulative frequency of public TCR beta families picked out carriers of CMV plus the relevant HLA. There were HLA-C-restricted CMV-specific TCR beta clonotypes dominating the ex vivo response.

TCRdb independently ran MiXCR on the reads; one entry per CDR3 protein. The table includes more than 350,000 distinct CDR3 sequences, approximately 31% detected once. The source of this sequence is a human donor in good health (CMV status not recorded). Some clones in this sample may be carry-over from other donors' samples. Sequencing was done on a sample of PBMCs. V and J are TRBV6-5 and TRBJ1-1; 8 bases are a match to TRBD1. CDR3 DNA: TGTGCCAGCAGACCAGGGGGCAACGCTGAAGCTTTCTTT. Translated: CASRPGGNAEAFF.